This T cell receptor (beta chain) appears in the sequencing data of a study of T cells in Graves' hyperthyroidism and ophthalmopathy. Study observations and caveats: In the blood, most expanded thyroid clonotypes above 0.001 appeared as well.

On this clonotype: What it binds is not known.

CDR3 length: 14 amino acids. The V gene's germline CDR1 is WSHSY and CDR2 SAAADI. J was trimmed by 7 bases and V by 0 bases; bases with no gene match: 5. TCR beta CDR3 sequences were amplified from RNA transcripts. First-round RT-PCR with HTBI primers amplified the TCR CDR3 region. Each CDR3 protein is one row after TCRdb ran MiXCR on the multiplex PCR reads. The repertoire holds about 610,000 distinct CDR3 sequences, with more than 15% as singletons. The receptor was derived from a woman aged 40 to 50 with Graves' ophthalmopathy. Sample: blood. The chain uses TRBV10-2 and TRBJ2-5, with TRBD2 matching 7 bases. The chain's CDR3 is CASSESASGTTQYF. In DNA, the CDR3 is TGCGCCAGCAGTGAGTCGGCTAGCGGTACGACCCAGTACTTC.